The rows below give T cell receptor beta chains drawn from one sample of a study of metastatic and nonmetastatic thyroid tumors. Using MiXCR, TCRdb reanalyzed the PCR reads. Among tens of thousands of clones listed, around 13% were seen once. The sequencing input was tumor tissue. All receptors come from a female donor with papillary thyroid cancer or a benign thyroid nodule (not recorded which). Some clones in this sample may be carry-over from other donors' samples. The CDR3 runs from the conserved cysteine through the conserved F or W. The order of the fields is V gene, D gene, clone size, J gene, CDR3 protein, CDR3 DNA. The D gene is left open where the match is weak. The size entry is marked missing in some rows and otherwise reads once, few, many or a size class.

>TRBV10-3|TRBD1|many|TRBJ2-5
CAISESDWTGLVETQYF
TGTGCCATCAGTGAGTCCGACTGGACAGGGTTGGTAGAGACCCAGTACTTC
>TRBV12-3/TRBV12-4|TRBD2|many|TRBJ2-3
CASSLGLAGSDTQYF
TGTGCCAGCAGTCTGGGACTAGCGGGATCAGATACGCAGTATTTT
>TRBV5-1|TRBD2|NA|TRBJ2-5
CASSSGGPLQETQYF
TGCGCCAGCAGCAGCGGGGGACCGCTCCAAGAGACCCAGTACTTC
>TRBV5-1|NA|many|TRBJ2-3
CASSLEGGFTDTQYF
TGCGCCAGCAGCTTGGAGGGGGGATTCACAGATACGCAGTATTTT
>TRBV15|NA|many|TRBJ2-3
CATGSGAGPDTQYF
TGTGCCACAGGTTCAGGCGCGGGGCCAGATACGCAGTATTTT
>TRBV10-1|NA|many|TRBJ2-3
CASSLGQSPDTQYF
TGCGCCAGCAGTTTGGGACAAAGCCCAGATACGCAGTATTTT
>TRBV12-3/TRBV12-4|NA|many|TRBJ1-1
CASSLDLNTEAFF
TGTGCCAGCAGTTTAGATCTGAACACTGAAGCTTTCTTT
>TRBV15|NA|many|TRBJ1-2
CATSGETGNYGYTF
TGTGCCACCAGCGGAGAGACAGGAAACTATGGCTACACCTTC
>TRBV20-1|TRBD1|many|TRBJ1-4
CSAMDRGEKLFF
TGCAGTGCAATGGACAGGGGAGAAAAACTGTTTTTT
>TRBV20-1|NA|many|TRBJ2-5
CSARVPTRANGSRETQYF
TGCAGTGCTAGAGTTCCGACTAGGGCTAACGGGAGTAGGGAGACCCAGTACTTC
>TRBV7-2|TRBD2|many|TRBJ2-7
CASSLRQAGGEQYF
TGTGCCAGCAGCCTTCGACAGGCGGGGGGCGAGCAGTACTTC
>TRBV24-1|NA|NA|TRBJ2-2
CATSDFQVPRYTGELFF
TGTGCCACCAGTGATTTTCAGGTGCCAAGATATACCGGGGAGCTGTTTTTT
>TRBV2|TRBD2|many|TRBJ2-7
CASSEESGSPYEQYF
TGTGCCAGCAGTGAAGAAAGCGGGAGTCCCTACGAGCAGTACTTC
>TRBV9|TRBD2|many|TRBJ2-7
CASSVGLAGVRQQYF
TGTGCCAGCAGCGTAGGACTAGCGGGAGTTAGGCAGCAGTACTTC
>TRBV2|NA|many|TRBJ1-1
CASSDSNTEAFF
TGTGCCAGCAGTGATTCGAACACTGAAGCTTTCTTT
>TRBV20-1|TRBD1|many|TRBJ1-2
CSAASPTGGEINYGYTF
TGCAGTGCTGCGTCCCCGACAGGGGGAGAAATTAACTATGGCTACACCTTC
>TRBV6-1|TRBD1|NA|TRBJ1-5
CASSPRDSNNQPRHF
TGTGCCAGCAGCCCTCGGGACAGTAACAATCAGCCCCGGCATTTT
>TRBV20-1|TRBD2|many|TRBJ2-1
CSASLGLAAYNEQFF
TGCAGTGCTAGCCTAGGACTAGCGGCATACAATGAGCAGTTCTTC
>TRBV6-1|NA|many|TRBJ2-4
CAITPQSTRAKNIQYF
TGTGCCATCACCCCACAGTCAACTCGGGCCAAAAACATTCAGTACTTC
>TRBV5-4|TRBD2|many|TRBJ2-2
CASSRSGRNTGELFF
TGTGCCAGCAGTCGGAGCGGGAGGAACACCGGGGAGCTGTTTTTT
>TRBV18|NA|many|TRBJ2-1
CASSQRASYNEQFF
TGTGCCAGCTCACAAAGGGCATCGTACAATGAGCAGTTCTTC
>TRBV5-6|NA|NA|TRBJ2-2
CASSLIGFNTGELFF
TGTGCCAGCAGCCTGATAGGCTTTAACACCGGGGAGCTGTTTTTT
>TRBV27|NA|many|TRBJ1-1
CASREGGTEAFF
TGTGCCAGCAGGGAGGGGGGCACTGAAGCTTTCTTT
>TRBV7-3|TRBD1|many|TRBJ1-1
CASSRDRDSEAFF
TGTGCCAGCAGCCGTGACAGGGACTCTGAAGCTTTCTTT
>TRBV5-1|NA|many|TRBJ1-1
CASSPGGNMNTEAFF
TGCGCCAGCAGCCCCGGCGGAAACATGAACACTGAAGCTTTCTTT
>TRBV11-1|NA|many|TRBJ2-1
CASSSWDGYNEQFF
TGTGCCAGCAGCTCCTGGGATGGCTACAATGAGCAGTTCTTC
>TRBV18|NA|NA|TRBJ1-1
CASSPRSWAGITEAFF
TGTGCCAGCTCACCAAGGTCGTGGGCCGGTATAACTGAAGCTTTCTTT
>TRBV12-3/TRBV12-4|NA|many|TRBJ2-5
CASSLAPGVETQYF
TGTGCCAGCAGTTTAGCACCCGGTGTTGAGACCCAGTACTTC
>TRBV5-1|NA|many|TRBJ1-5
CASSYGTGIMEPQHF
TGCGCCAGCAGCTACGGAACCGGGATAATGGAGCCCCAGCATTTT
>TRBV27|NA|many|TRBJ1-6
CASSLDNYSPLHF
TGTGCCAGCAGTTTAGACAATTATTCACCCCTCCACTTT
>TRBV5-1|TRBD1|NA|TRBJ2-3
CASSLELTGTGGIDTQYF
TGCGCCAGCAGCTTGGAACTTACCGGGACAGGGGGGATAGATACGCAGTATTTT
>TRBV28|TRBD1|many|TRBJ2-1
CASSRDRDFVEQFF
TGTGCCAGCAGCCGGGACAGGGACTTTGTTGAGCAGTTCTTC
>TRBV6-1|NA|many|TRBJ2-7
CASSGQPSYEQYF
TGTGCCAGCAGTGGGCAGCCGTCCTACGAGCAGTACTTC
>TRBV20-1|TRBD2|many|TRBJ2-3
CSATPIPSGRRLFLDTQYF
TGCAGTGCTACCCCAATCCCCAGCGGGAGGAGATTATTCCTCGATACGCAGTATTTT
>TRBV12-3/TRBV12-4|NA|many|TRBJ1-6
CASSFGSSYNSPLHF
TGTGCCAGCAGTTTCGGGAGCTCCTATAATTCACCCCTCCACTTT
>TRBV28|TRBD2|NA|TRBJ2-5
CASSGLAGSSYETQYF
TGTGCCAGCTCTGGACTAGCGGGATCCTCGTATGAGACCCAGTACTTC
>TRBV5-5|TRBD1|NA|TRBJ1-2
CASSLGGDRGGYTF
TGTGCCAGCAGCCTGGGAGGGGACAGGGGCGGCTACACCTTC
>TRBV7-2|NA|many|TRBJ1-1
CASSPRPGDGAFF
TGTGCCAGCAGCCCACGGCCGGGGGACGGAGCTTTCTTT
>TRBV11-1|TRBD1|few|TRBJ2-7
CASSFGTGLQEQYF
TGTGCCAGCAGCTTCGGGACAGGGTTACAAGAGCAGTACTTC
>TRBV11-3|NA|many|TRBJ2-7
CASSLEAGSSYEQYF
TGTGCCAGCAGCTTAGAGGCAGGGAGCTCCTACGAGCAGTACTTC
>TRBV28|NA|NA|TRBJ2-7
CASSLKFTGIYEQYF
TGTGCCAGCAGTTTAAAATTTACAGGGATCTACGAGCAGTACTTC
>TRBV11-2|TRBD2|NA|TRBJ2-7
CASSLGMMIGLAGDEQYF
TGTGCCAGCAGCTTGGGGATGATGATCGGACTAGCGGGGGACGAGCAGTACTTC
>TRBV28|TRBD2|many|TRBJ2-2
CASSLNRPGLAGFGELFF
TGTGCCAGCAGTTTAAACCGACCGGGACTAGCGGGTTTCGGGGAGCTGTTTTTT
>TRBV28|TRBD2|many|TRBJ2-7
CASSPSGAGSYEQYF
TGTGCCAGCAGTCCCAGCGGGGCGGGCTCCTACGAGCAGTACTTC
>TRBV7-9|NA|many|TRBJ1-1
CASSFSSLYTEAFF
TGTGCCAGCAGCTTTAGCAGCCTCTACACTGAAGCTTTCTTT
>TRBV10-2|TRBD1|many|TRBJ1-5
CASSESTGEDQPQHF
TGCGCCAGCAGTGAGTCTACAGGGGAGGATCAGCCCCAGCATTTT
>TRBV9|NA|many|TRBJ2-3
CASSVGGRTPTDTQYF
TGTGCCAGCAGCGTTGGGGGGCGCACCCCCACAGATACGCAGTATTTT
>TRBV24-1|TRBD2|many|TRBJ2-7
CATSDSRTSGYEQYF
TGTGCCACCAGTGATTCTAGGACTAGCGGGTACGAGCAGTACTTC
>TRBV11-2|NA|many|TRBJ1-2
CASSLDSAGVSSTF
TGTGCCAGCAGCTTAGATTCCGCCGGAGTTTCGAGCACCTTC
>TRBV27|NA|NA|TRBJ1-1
CASRLGPNTEAFF
TGTGCCAGCAGACTGGGGCCGAACACTGAGGCTTTCTTT
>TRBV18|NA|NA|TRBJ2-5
CASSPWTEETQYF
TGTGCCAGCTCTCCCTGGACTGAAGAGACCCAGTACTTC
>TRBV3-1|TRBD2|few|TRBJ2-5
CASSRSLAGGEETQYF
TGTGCCAGCAGCCGATCACTAGCGGGAGGAGAGGAGACCCAGTACTTC
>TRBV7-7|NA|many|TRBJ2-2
CASTPWVGEPGELFF
TGTGCTAGCACCCCCTGGGTGGGAGAACCCGGGGAGCTGTTTTTT
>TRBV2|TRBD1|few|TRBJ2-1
CASVRDRVSNEQFF
TGTGCCAGCGTTCGAGACAGGGTGTCCAATGAGCAGTTCTTC